This record concerns one TCR beta chain sequence. These data are taken from a study of shared clonotypes between healthy human individuals. Terminally differentiated effector memory CD45RA+ cells were excluded from the naive CD8 cells, which were CD45RO-negative and positively selected for CCR7. Original analysis: Filtering differed because ImmunoSEQ produced junction-only sequences that carried no quality scores. Sequencing used immunoSEQ multiplex PCR; TCRdb keeps in-frame clones, though not all of them. V and J calls and clone size are as listed in that table; D and trimming were resolved from the DNA. Of 630,000 or so clones in the sample, 95% to 98% were seen once. In germline, CDR1 is SGHNT, CDR2 YENEEA. CDR3 length: 15 residues. The germline V and J ends were trimmed by 6 bases and 2 bases, with 15 bases remaining between them.

The source material was naive CD8+ T cells sorted from blood. The rearrangement joins TRBV11-3 to TRBJ2-3; a weak D match, TRBD2 (6 bases). The TCR originated in a man between 25 and 39 years old in good health. The CDR3 nucleotides read TGTGCCAGCAGGGGAAAGCGGAGGGACACAGATACGCAGTATTTT. Encoded protein: CASRGKRRDTDTQYF.